This T cell receptor beta chain came from a study of T cell repertoires in cytomegalovirus infection. Study in general: CMV epitopes used comprised recently identified HLA-C-restricted ones and well-studied HLA-B-restricted ones.

To note about this clonotype: Its specificity is not known.

Germline V CDR1 and CDR2: SGHTA, FQGNSA. The CDR3 spans 14 residues. V shed 6 bases and J shed 4 bases, with 12 bases lying between them. One entry per CDR3 protein results from TCRdb running MiXCR on the reads. The sample holds some 500,000 distinct CDR3 sequences, 33% seen once. Sequences were derived from cultured PBMCs, sampled from culture after CMV antigen stimulation. The chain employs TRBV7-2 and TRBJ2-2; D uncertain. The receptor was isolated from a human donor in good health (CMV status not recorded). Some clones in this sample may be carry-over from other donors' samples. This chain's CDR3 is CASRFLGSTGELFF. DNA of the CDR3: TGTGCCAGCAGATTCCTAGGGTCCACCGGGGAGCTGTTTTTT.